The clone carrying this T cell receptor (beta chain) turned up a few times. The antigen remains undetermined. RNA transcripts gave rise to amplified TCR beta CDR3 regions. In the first-round RT-PCR of the TCR CDR3, the HTBI primer set was used. MiXCR, run by TCRdb on the multiplex PCR reads, gives a single entry per CDR3 protein. The table shows about 410,000 distinct CDR3 sequences, with approximately 15% occurring only once. This entry belongs to a study of T cells in Graves' hyperthyroidism and ophthalmopathy. Findings of the study overall: Ophthalmopathy, which appeared later, was predicted by the model a median about 6.8 months before onset.

The sequenced sample was blood. The sequence derives from a man aged 18 to 35 with Graves' ophthalmopathy.

Here the CDR3 DNA reads TGTGCCAGCAGCGAACCGCGGGGGCGCAGACCCGGGGAGCTGTTTTTT. The encoded protein is CASSEPRGRRPGELFF. The rearrangement joins TRBV7-9 to TRBJ2-2; a weak D match, TRBD2 (7 bases). This CDR3 has 16 amino acids. V lost 5 bases to trimming and J lost 6 bases, with 19 bases between them. Looked up from germline, CDR1 is SEHNR and CDR2 is FQNEAQ (reference sequence).